This T cell receptor beta chain was sequenced for a study of T cell changes during pregnancy in multiple sclerosis. The CDR3 covers 15 residues. Germline V gene lookup returns CDR1 SQVTM and CDR2 ANQGSEA. The V and J ends lost 6 bases and 1 base, in that order; junction bases with no gene match: 11. Libraries were prepared by immunoSEQ multiplex PCR; TCRdb keeps only in-frame clonotypes and omits some of them. The table lists fewer than 35,000 clones, roughly nine tenths of them singletons. This specimen was CD4+ T cells from peripheral blood mononuclear cells, taken in the third trimester of pregnancy. The chain joins TRBV29-1 to TRBJ2-7; 8 bases are a match to TRBD1. The clonotype comes from a female donor in good health, enrolled as a control in a pregnancy study. The CDR3 region has the DNA TGCAGCGTGAGGGACAGGCGAAGATCTTCCTACGAGCAGTACTTC. Translation gives CSVRDRRRSSYEQYF.